Listed below are T cell receptor beta chains from one sample, sequenced in a study of cytomegalovirus exposure and HLA in healthy donors. The repertoire was sequenced with immunoSEQ multiplex PCR; TCRdb's copy has only in-frame clones and lacks some. This sample has some 130,000 clones; 75% to 85% occur once, and the top ten carry under 3%. The sequenced sample consisted of PBMCs. These receptors originate from a man younger than 45 in good health and CMV-seronegative. Each CDR3 is given with its conserved first and last residue. A D gene is named only where the DNA matches it firmly. The listing skips clone size in some rows; elsewhere it reads once, few, many or a size class.

cdr3_nt cdr3_aa j_call v_call clone_size d_call
TGTGCCAGCAGCTGGGACAGGGCGGACTATGGCTACACCTTC CASSWDRADYGYTF TRBJ1-2 TRBV7-2 . TRBD1
TGTGCCAGCAGCGTAGGGGCGGGAGGGCCAAATGAGCAGTTCTTC CASSVGAGGPNEQFF TRBJ2-1 TRBV9 . TRBD2
TGCGCCAGCAGCTCGGGACTAGCGGGGTACAATGAGCAGTTCTTC CASSSGLAGYNEQFF TRBJ2-1 TRBV5-1 . TRBD2
TGTGCCGGCACCCAAGGACTAGCGGGAGGAGTTGGCGAGCAGTACTTC CAGTQGLAGGVGEQYF TRBJ2-7 TRBV6-6 . TRBD2
TGTGCCAGCAGCCCGGGACAGTATGGCTACACCTTC CASSPGQYGYTF TRBJ1-2 TRBV5-6 . TRBD1
TGTGCCAGCAGCGTAGAAGGACTAGCGACTAGCACAGATACGCAGTATTTT CASSVEGLATSTDTQYF TRBJ2-3 TRBV9 . TRBD2
TGCGCCAGCAGTCGAGATAGCGTTAACACCGGGGAGCTGTTTTTT CASSRDSVNTGELFF TRBJ2-2 TRBV5-1 . .
TGTGCCAGCAGCAAGGACAGGGCCTACGAGCAGTACTTC CASSKDRAYEQYF TRBJ2-7 TRBV7-9 . TRBD1
TGTGCCAGCAGTGTAGCCGGACAGAACTATGGCTACACCTTC CASSVAGQNYGYTF TRBJ1-2 TRBV25-1 . .
TGCGCCAGCTCACAGGGGAACCTCCCCTATGGCTACACCTTC CASSQGNLPYGYTF TRBJ1-2 TRBV5-1 . TRBD1
TGTGCTAGTGGTTTGGCTCCGGGACAGTATGGCTACGAGCAGTACTTC CASGLAPGQYGYEQYF TRBJ2-7 TRBV12-5 once TRBD1
TGTGCCACCCCCGGGCATCAGGGCACTGAAGCTTTCTTT CATPGHQGTEAFF TRBJ1-1 TRBV6-1 . .
TGCAGCGTTGAAGATACCCCCGCCAGGGTTAGAACAGATACGCAGTATTTT CSVEDTPARVRTDTQYF TRBJ2-3 TRBV29-1 . .
TGTGCCAGCAGATACACTAGCGGGAGGAGCACAGATACGCAGTATTTT CASRYTSGRSTDTQYF TRBJ2-3 TRBV5-4 . TRBD2
TGTGCCAGTAGCAGGACTAGCGGGAGTGAGACCCAGTACTTC CASSRTSGSETQYF TRBJ2-5 TRBV19 . TRBD2
TGTGCCAGCAAGGACAGGGGGCATTCCTACGAGCAGTACTTC CASKDRGHSYEQYF TRBJ2-7 TRBV6-1 once TRBD1
TGCGCCAGCAGCCCCACGGAGACGGCGGGAAACATTCAGTACTTC CASSPTETAGNIQYF TRBJ2-4 TRBV5-1 . .
TGTGCCAGCAGCCCCAGGGAACAGACACAAGAGACCCAGTACTTC CASSPREQTQETQYF TRBJ2-5 TRBV7-9 . .
TGCGCCAGCAGCCCTGGACAGGGAGCCCTTTACGAGCAGTACTTC CASSPGQGALYEQYF TRBJ2-7 TRBV4-1 once TRBD1
TGTGCCATCAGTGTGACTAGCGGGAGGGCAGAGACCCAGTACTTC CAISVTSGRAETQYF TRBJ2-5 TRBV10-3 few TRBD2
TGCGCCAGCAGGCGCGACGGGTCTGGGGCCAACGTCCTGACTTTC CASRRDGSGANVLTF TRBJ2-6 TRBV5-1 . .
TGTGCCAGCAGTTGGGGCTTTTGGGATACCTACACCTTC CASSWGFWDTYTF TRBJ1-2 TRBV27 . .
TGTGCCAGCTCACTCAATCCGGGACTAGATTCCTACGAGCAGTACTTC CASSLNPGLDSYEQYF TRBJ2-7 TRBV18 . TRBD2
TGCGCCAGCAGCTTGGCTCTACAGGGGGCGATCAATGAGCAGTTCTTC CASSLALQGAINEQFF TRBJ2-1 TRBV5-1 few TRBD1
TGTGCCAGCAGTAGCGGACCCGCCAGGACCCAGTACTTC CASSSGPARTQYF TRBJ2-5 TRBV2 . .
TGTGCCAGCAGGGCAGAAATCAGGGGGCGCCCCCACTACGAGCAGTACTTC CASRAEIRGRPHYEQYF TRBJ2-7 TRBV7-8 . TRBD1
TGTGCCAGCACCAGGCGAGACTATGAAGAGACCCAGTACTTC CASTRRDYEETQYF TRBJ2-5 TRBV28 once .
TGTGCCAGCAGCTTTATAGGGGGTCCCACTGAAGCTTTCTTT CASSFIGGPTEAFF TRBJ1-1 TRBV7-9 . .
TGTGCCACCAGCATCAATCCCCCTGAGGGTGTCTACACCTTC CATSINPPEGVYTF TRBJ1-2 TRBV15 . .
TGTGCCAGCAGCCTCCGGGGGGCCGGAGAAAAACTGTTTTTT CASSLRGAGEKLFF TRBJ1-4 TRBV7-9 . .
TGTGCCAGCAGCATCGCAGGTGTTGCGAGAGCTTTCTTT CASSIAGVARAFF TRBJ1-1 TRBV5-6 . .
TGTGCCAGCAGTTACGAAGGAGTAACCCCCTACGAGCAGTACTTC CASSYEGVTPYEQYF TRBJ2-7 TRBV6-5 . .
TGTGCCAGCTCACCAGATGTAGACTTACAGGGAACTTTTACGATTGAGACCCAGTACTTC CASSPDVDLQGTFTIETQYF TRBJ2-5 TRBV18 . .
TGTGCCAGCAGCCAAATGGACAGCTACAATGAGCAGTTCTTC CASSQMDSYNEQFF TRBJ2-1 TRBV16 . .
TGTGCCAGCAGCCCCGACAGGGGGACAGATACGCAGTATTTT CASSPDRGTDTQYF TRBJ2-3 TRBV7-2 . TRBD1
TGTGCCAGTCGCGGGAACACTGAAGCTTTCTTT CASRGNTEAFF TRBJ1-1 TRBV19 few .
TGCGCCAGCAGCTTGGTGGCAGGGGGCGATCAGCCCCAGCATTTT CASSLVAGGDQPQHF TRBJ1-5 TRBV5-1 . TRBD1
TGCGCCAGCAGCCAACGGACAGATACGCAGTATTTT CASSQRTDTQYF TRBJ2-3 TRBV4-1 . .
TGTGCCAGCAGCTTGGGGGGGTCAGGGGCCTACGAGCAGTACTTC CASSLGGSGAYEQYF TRBJ2-7 TRBV5-6 . .
TGTGCCAGTCTCTCTAGGCGGGACAGGGGGATTAACGAGCAGTACTTC CASLSRRDRGINEQYF TRBJ2-7 TRBV2 once TRBD1